A single sample gave rise to the 22 T cell receptor beta chains below, sequenced in a study of T-cell reconstitution after alpha-beta-depleted transplantation in children. Molecular barcoding with unique molecular identifiers was used for the TCRbeta library. TCRdb passed the PCR reads through MiXCR, listing each CDR3 protein once. Here the sample spans a few hundred thousand distinct CDR3 sequences, 6.6% being singletons. Sequenced here: PBMCs, sampled before TCRalphabeta/CD19-depleted stem cell transplant. The receptors shown here come from a boy aged 2 to 9 with acute lymphoblastic leukemia, due to receive a stem cell transplant.

This clonotype was recorded many times. The chain is built from TRBV7-9 and TRBJ1-4; 7 positions agree with TRBD1. CDR3 size: 15 residues. CDR1 is SEHNR and CDR2 is FQNEAQ in the germline V gene (reference sequence). The J segment lost 3 bases and the V segment lost 5 bases, leaving 6 bases of the junction unmatched. CDR3 loop: CASSPRQGANEKLFF. The CDR3 bases are TGTGCCAGCAGCCCTAGACAGGGTGCTAATGAAAAACTGTTTTTT.

This clonotype was detected ten times or more. J is TRBJ2-5 and V is TRBV4-3, with D maybe TRBD2 (5 bases). The length of the CDR3 is 17 residues. Germline CDR1 is LGHNA and CDR2 is YSLEER. Trimming shortened V by 3 bases and J by 1 base, and 18 bases separated the two germline ends. CDR3 in amino acids: CASSQGSRDGPQETQYF. DNA of the CDR3: TGCGCCAGCAGCCAGGGTTCCCGGGATGGGCCCCAAGAGACCCAGTACTTC.

This clonotype was detected a few times. The J gene is TRBJ1-3, the V gene TRBV20-1; unclear D gene. The V and J ends lost 3 bases and 11 bases respectively, with 20 bases between them. This CDR3 is 14 amino acids long. The V gene's germline CDR1 is DFQATT and CDR2 SNEGSKA (reference sequence). CDR3 sequence reads: CSASQISSMAAIYF. CDR3 coding DNA: TGCAGTGCTAGTCAGATATCCAGTATGGCGGCCATATATTTT.

This clonotype has a handful of counts. This rearrangement joins TRBV20-1 to TRBJ1-1; unclear D gene. Trimming removed 0 bases from V and 1 base from J, with 9 bases in between. Germline V gives CDR1 DFQATT, CDR2 SNEGSKA (reference sequence). The CDR3 has 14 residues. The CDR3 loop is CSARDPQKNTEAFF. The DNA of the CDR3 is TGCAGTGCTAGAGATCCCCAGAAGAACACTGAAGCTTTCTTT.

This clonotype turned up a few times. The chain has TRBV7-2 and TRBJ2-3; TRBD2 is a possible D gene (5 bases). Germline V gives CDR1 SGHTA, CDR2 FQGNSA. V was shortened by 5 bases and J by 1 base, with 16 bases between the two germline ends. The CDR3 covers 16 residues. CDR3 residues: CASSGGRGKGTDTQYF. The CDR3 DNA is TGTGCCAGCAGCGGCGGACGGGGAAAGGGCACAGATACGCAGTATTTT.

This rearrangement joins TRBV28 to TRBJ2-1; D perhaps matches TRBD1 (6 bases). The CDR3 loop spans 15 amino acids. The germline V gene encodes CDR1 MDHEN and CDR2 SYDVKM. V was clipped by 7 bases and J by 7 bases, with 20 bases between them. The CDR3 bases are TGTGCCAGCACCGAACTCTCCCGGACAGAGAATGAGCAGTTCTTC. Its translation is CASTELSRTENEQFF.

This clonotype was recorded many times. The V gene is TRBV7-9, the J gene TRBJ2-7; TRBD1 might be the D (6 bases). The CDR3 spans 14 residues. Germline V gene lookup returns CDR1 SEHNR and CDR2 FQNEAQ (reference sequence). Trimming pared 4 bases from V and 4 bases from J, leaving 14 bases between. The CDR3 region is CASSSQGMRYEQYF. The CDR3 bases are TGTGCCAGCAGCTCACAGGGAATGAGATACGAGCAGTACTTC.

This clonotype was picked up many times. The rearrangement joins TRBV5-6 to TRBJ2-5, with D tentatively TRBD1 (6 bases). CDR3 size: 19 residues. Germline V gene lookup returns CDR1 SGHDT and CDR2 YYEEEE. V lost 1 base to trimming and J lost 1 base, with 23 bases between them. The CDR3 DNA reads as TGTGCCAGCAGCTTGCGTATGACAGGACACCGAACCCTCCAAGAGACCCAGTACTTC. This codes for CASSLRMTGHRTLQETQYF. The full variable domain, rest sourced from reference TRBV5-6 and TRBJ2-5, is DAGVTQSPTHLIKTRGQQVTLRCSPKSGHDTVSWYQQALGQGPQFIFQYYEEEERQRGNFPDRFSGHQFPNYSSELNVNALLLGDSALYLCASSLRMTGHRTLQETQYFGPGTRLLVL.

This clonotype was recorded at least ten times. This chain uses TRBV20-1 with TRBJ2-5; the D gene could be TRBD1 or TRBD2 (5 bases each). V lost 2 bases, J lost 4 bases, and 14 bases lay in between. The length of the CDR3 is 14 residues. The germline V gene encodes CDR1 DFQATT and CDR2 SNEGSKA (reference sequence). CDR3 sequence (DNA): TGCAGTGCTAGAACAAACCATGGGACAGAGACCCAGTACTTC. Translation: CSARTNHGTETQYF.

At least ten counts were recorded for this clonotype. The chain couples TRBV12-3 or TRBV12-4 to TRBJ2-1; 7 positions match TRBD2. This CDR3 is 16 amino acids long. V gave up 2 bases and J gave up 5 bases; unmatched junction bases: 9. The CDR3 region has the DNA TGTGCCAGCAGTTTAAAGGGCGGGGGAAGGGACAATGAGCAGTTCTTC. Translating it yields CASSLKGGGRDNEQFF.

This clonotype has ten or more counts. This chain uses TRBV15 with TRBJ1-5; TRBD1 is a possible D gene (5 bases). CDR3 length: 14 residues. The germline V gene has CDR1 LNHNV and CDR2 YYDKDF (reference sequence). V lost 2 bases, J lost 6 bases, and 11 bases lay in between. DNA for the CDR3: TGTGCCACCAGCAGACCAGGGCAGGGTCAGCCCCAGCATTTT. This translates into CATSRPGQGQPQHF.

This clonotype came up a few times. V is TRBV30 and J is TRBJ2-5, with 7 bases lining up with TRBD2. V shed 5 bases and J 1 base; nucleotides not matched to a gene: 1. The CDR3 consists of 12 residues. The V gene's germline CDR1 is GTSNPN and CDR2 SVGIG (reference sequence). The CDR3 nucleotides are TGTGCCTGGGAGCGGGGCCAAGAGACCCAGTACTTC. It is translated as CAWERGQETQYF.

V usage is TRBV18 and J usage is TRBJ2-7; no clear D gene. Trimming cost V 1 base and J 1 base, with 14 bases left between them. Germline CDR1 KGHSH, CDR2 LQKENI. The CDR3 covers 16 residues. CDR3 nucleotide sequence: TGTGCCAGCTCACCACGAGGAGTATCCTTATCCTACGAGCAGTACTTC. Its translation is CASSPRGVSLSYEQYF. Full variable domain (missing parts from reference TRBV18 and TRBJ2-7): NAGVMQNPRHLVRRRGQEARLRCSPMKGHSHVYWYRQLPEEGLKFMVYLQKENIIDESGMPKERFSAEFPKEGPSILRIQQVVRGDSAAYFCASSPRGVSLSYEQYFGPGTRLTVT.

This clonotype has a count of ten or more. This chain uses TRBV15 with TRBJ2-2; D is undetermined. This CDR3 region has 16 residues. Looked up from germline, CDR1 is LNHNV and CDR2 is YYDKDF (reference sequence). The germline V and J ends were trimmed by 0 bases and 1 base, with 9 bases remaining between them. The CDR3 region is CATSRDLGRNTGELFF. The DNA for the CDR3 is TGTGCCACCAGCAGAGATCTAGGACGGAACACCGGGGAGCTGTTTTTT.

This clonotype was recorded a few times. The gene calls are TRBV7-2 and TRBJ2-7, with 13 bases identical to TRBD2. Looked up from germline, CDR1 is SGHTA and CDR2 is FQGNSA. This CDR3 spans 15 amino acids. J lost 3 bases, V lost 2 bases, and 1 base had no gene match. In nucleotides, the CDR3 is TGTGCCAGCAGCTTAACTAGCGGGGGGGACTACGAGCAGTACTTC. Amino acids: CASSLTSGGDYEQYF.

This clonotype was counted a few times. This chain joins TRBV28 and TRBJ1-5; unclear D gene. Trimming took off 6 bases at V and 6 bases at J, with 15 bases between the two ends. The CDR3 contains 14 residues. Germline V CDR1 and CDR2: MDHEN, SYDVKM. The CDR3 is CASSGEGLSQPQHF. The CDR3 bases are TGTGCCAGCAGCGGGGAGGGTTTGAGTCAGCCCCAGCATTTT.

The chain combines TRBV6-2 or TRBV6-3 with TRBJ2-1; the D gene is possibly TRBD2 (5 bases). The CDR3 is 12 amino acids. V lost 3 bases and J lost 8, with 8 bases in between. Germline V gives CDR1 MNHEY, CDR2 SVGEGT. DNA for the CDR3: TGTGCCAGCAGTTATTCGGGGTATGAGCAGTTCTTC. It codes for CASSYSGYEQFF.

This clonotype was recorded at least ten times. The V call is TRBV20-1, the J call TRBJ2-7, with D perhaps given as TRBD1 or TRBD2 (5 bases each). The CDR3 totals 16 residues. V lost 0 bases and J lost 2, with 17 bases in between. CDR1 is DFQATT, CDR2 SNEGSKA, per germline (reference sequence). DNA for the CDR3: TGCAGTGCTAGAGACCTTGTGGGGGAGAATCCCTACGAGCAGTACTTC. Translation gives CSARDLVGENPYEQYF.

In this sample, this clonotype turned up a few times. The rearrangement uses TRBV6-5 and TRBJ2-7; perhaps TRBD2 as D (5 bases). Germline V gene lookup returns CDR1 MNHEY and CDR2 SVGAGI. Trimming stripped 0 bases from V and 1 base from J, with 13 bases between. CDR3 length: 16 residues. CDR3 nucleotides: TGTGCCAGCAGTTACTCGACTGACGGGAAGTCCTACGAGCAGTACTTC. Residues: CASSYSTDGKSYEQYF.

In its sample, this clonotype was seen many times. A junction end diverges from the germline sequence, so it may reflect a read error. CDR3 nucleotides: TGCGCCAGCAGCCAAGTACTAAATCAGGCGGGGAGGTATGTCTACACCTTC. Translation gives CASSQVLNQAGRYVYTF. This chain uses TRBV4-3 with TRBJ1-2; no definite D call. Germline-derived CDR1 and CDR2 are LGHNA and YSLEER. The CDR3 is 17 amino acids.

The chain uses TRBV25-1 and TRBJ1-3; 7 bases fit TRBD1. V was clipped by 5 bases and J by 2 bases; unmatched bases: 15. Germline values: CDR1 MGHDK, CDR2 SYGVNS. The CDR3 runs to 18 residues. CDR3 sequence: CASSTRDEGGAAGNTIYF. CDR3 nucleotide sequence: TGTGCCAGCAGTACACGAGATGAAGGGGGCGCGGCTGGAAACACCATATATTTT. Full variable domain (outside the CDR3, taken from reference TRBV25-1 and TRBJ1-3): EADIYQTPRYLVIGTGKKITLECSQTMGHDKMYWYQQDPGMELHLIHYSYGVNSTEKGDLSSESTVSRIRTEHFPLTLESARPSHTSQYLCASSTRDEGGAAGNTIYFGEGSWLTVV.

In this sample, this clonotype turned up many times. V usage is TRBV28 and J usage is TRBJ1-1; 11 bases are shared with TRBD1. Germline CDR1 MDHEN, CDR2 SYDVKM. This CDR3 spans 14 amino acids. V shed 2 bases and J 6 bases; nucleotides not matched to a gene: 2. CDR3 in amino acids: CASSLGQGAAEAFF. The CDR3 DNA follows: TGTGCCAGCAGTTTAGGACAGGGGGCCGCTGAAGCTTTCTTT.